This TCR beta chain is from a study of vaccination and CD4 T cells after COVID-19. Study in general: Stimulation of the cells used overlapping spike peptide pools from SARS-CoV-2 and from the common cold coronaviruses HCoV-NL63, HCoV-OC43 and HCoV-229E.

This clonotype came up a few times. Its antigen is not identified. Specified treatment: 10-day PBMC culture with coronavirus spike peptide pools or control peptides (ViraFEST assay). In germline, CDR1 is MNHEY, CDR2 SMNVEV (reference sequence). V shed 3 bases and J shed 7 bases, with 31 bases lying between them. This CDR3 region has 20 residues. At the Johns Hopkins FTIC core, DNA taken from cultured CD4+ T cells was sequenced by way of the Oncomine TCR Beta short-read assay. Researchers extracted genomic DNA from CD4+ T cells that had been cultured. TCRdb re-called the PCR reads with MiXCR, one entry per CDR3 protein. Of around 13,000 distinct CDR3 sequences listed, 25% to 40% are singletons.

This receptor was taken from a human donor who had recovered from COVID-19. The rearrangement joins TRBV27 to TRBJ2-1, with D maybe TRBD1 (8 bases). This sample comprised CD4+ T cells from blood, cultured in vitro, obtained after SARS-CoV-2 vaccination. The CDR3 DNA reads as TGTGCCAGCAGTTTCCGCCAGGGGGCGCCCTCAGGATGGGGGGGGAATGAGCAGTTCTTC. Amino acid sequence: CASSFRQGAPSGWGGNEQFF.